This T cell receptor beta chain is from a study of shared clonotypes between healthy human individuals. General study points: Deeper or shallower sequencing was expected to change how clonotypes are shared among donors. A handful of donors showed sharing of 4.5% to 6% of naive CD4 clonotypes.

The protocol was immunoSEQ multiplex PCR, while the TCRdb copy is restricted to in-frame clones and leaves out a portion. The repertoire has about 1.1 million clones, 60% to 85% of them found once; the top ten carry 0.89%. The CDR3 is 13 residues long. Trimming removed 1 base from V and 0 bases from J, with 4 bases in between. The V gene's germline CDR1 is SGHKS and CDR2 YYEKEE (reference sequence). On this clone: Antigen: not known.

The material sequenced was memory CD4+ T cells from PBMCs. The subset is: CD45RA-negative fraction. The origin of this receptor is a man younger than 35 in good health. Some clones in this sample may be carry-over from other donors' samples. The chain links TRBV5-5 to TRBJ1-1; D uncertain. This CDR3 is CASSLFLNTEAFF. The CDR3 DNA is TGTGCCAGCAGCTTGTTCTTGAACACTGAAGCTTTCTTT.